A single sample gave rise to the 9 T cell receptor beta chains below, sequenced in a study of blood T cell repertoires in COVID-19. Sequencing used immunoSEQ multiplex PCR; TCRdb keeps in-frame clones, though not all of them. The sample records about 220,000 clones, 88% being singletons. Sequencing was performed on PBMCs or T cells enriched from blood (not recorded which). These receptor sequences come from a woman in her 40s with acute COVID-19.

J is TRBJ1-1 and V is TRBV7-9; 7 bases fit TRBD1. The CDR3 is 13 residues long. V was clipped by 4 bases and J by 5 bases; unmatched bases: 4. Germline V gene data show CDR1 as SEHNR and CDR2 as FQNEAQ (reference sequence). CDR3 residues: CASSYRGATEAFF. CDR3 coding DNA: TGTGCCAGCAGCTACAGGGGAGCGACTGAAGCTTTCTTT.

The V call is TRBV5-4, the J call TRBJ1-5; TRBD1 aligns across 7 bases. Per the germline V gene, CDR1 is SGHNT and CDR2 is YYREEE (reference sequence). Trimming cost V 0 bases and J 7 bases; bases outside gene matches: 4. The CDR3 totals 14 residues. Here the CDR3 reads CASSLDRGEQPQHF. CDR3 sequence (DNA): TGTGCCAGCAGCTTGGACAGGGGTGAACAGCCCCAGCATTTT.

This rearrangement joins TRBV3-1 (or the pseudogene TRBV3-2) to TRBJ1-1; D is unresolved. V gave up 0 bases and J gave up 8 bases, with 7 bases separating them. The CDR3 covers 12 residues. The germline V gene has CDR1 LGHDT and CDR2 YNNKEL (reference sequence). CDR3 sequence reads: CASSQDAEEAFF. CDR3 DNA: TGTGCCAGCAGCCAAGATGCAGAAGAAGCTTTCTTT.

The chain is built from TRBV21-1 and TRBJ2-5; the table's D call, TRBD2, has no DNA check behind it. TRBV21-1 is given as a pseudogene. The CDR3 is made up of 13 amino acids. CDR3 loop: CASTRRGIKTQYF. The CDR3 bases are TGTGCCAGCACCCGCCGCGGGATTAAGACCCAGTACTTC.

The J gene is TRBJ2-7, the V gene TRBV15, with D possibly TRBD1 on 6 matching bases. V lost 0 bases and J lost 0, with 15 bases in between. Germline CDR1 LNHNV, CDR2 YYDKDF (reference sequence). The CDR3 contains 17 residues. The DNA of the CDR3 is TGTGCCACCAGCAGAGATCTACGACAGGCTAGCTCCTACGAGCAGTACTTC. It codes for CATSRDLRQASSYEQYF.

This chain uses TRBV5-4 with TRBJ2-2; 11 bases align to TRBD2. CDR1 and CDR2 from the germline V gene are SGHNT and YYREEE (reference sequence). The CDR3 has 17 amino acids. Trimming removed 1 base from V and 6 bases from J; junction bases left unmatched: 8. The CDR3 here is CASSLPTSGRGAGELFF. In DNA, the CDR3 is TGTGCCAGCAGCTTGCCTACTAGCGGGAGAGGGGCCGGGGAGCTGTTTTTT.

V and J are TRBV30 and TRBJ2-2, with unresolved D. CDR3 size: 14 residues. V lost 3 bases and J 2 bases, leaving 10 bases between the germline ends. Germline CDR1 and CDR2: GTSNPN and SVGIG (reference sequence). This CDR3 is CAWRHFRNTGELFF. In DNA, the CDR3 is TGTGCCTGGAGACATTTCAGAAACACCGGGGAGCTGTTTTTT.

This clone came up a few times. The chain employs TRBV2 and TRBJ1-4; TRBD1 is a possible D gene (6 bases). The CDR3 consists of 15 residues. V was pared by 7 bases and J by 5 bases, with 17 bases between. The germline CDR1 and CDR2 sequences are SNHLY and FYNNEI. This chain's CDR3 is CASIDRNSPNEKLFF. In DNA, the CDR3 is TGTGCCAGCATCGACAGGAACAGCCCGAATGAAAAACTGTTTTTT.

This chain connects TRBV19 to TRBJ1-5; D is unclear. The CDR3 length is 16 residues. V dropped 1 base and J dropped 5 bases, with 15 bases sitting between them. From germline, CDR1 is LNHDA and CDR2 SQIVND (reference sequence). The CDR3 reads CASSIGRVGEHQPQHF. The CDR3 region has the DNA TGTGCCAGTAGTATAGGAAGAGTCGGGGAGCATCAGCCCCAGCATTTT.